These 11 T cell receptor beta chains were all obtained from the same sample, sequenced in a study of blood T cells in healthy people across ages. Sample-barcoded 5' priming and a J-beta primer mix drove a second PCR of 7 to 11 cycles. TCRdb called the 5' RACE reads again in MiXCR, with one record for every CDR3 protein. Among approximately 1.5 million distinct CDR3 sequences listed, around 36% were seen once. The material sequenced was blood. The receptors here all came from a woman aged 30 to 39 in good health.

V usage is TRBV20-1 and J usage is TRBJ1-4; the D gene is possibly TRBD1 (5 bases). Looked up from germline, CDR1 is DFQATT and CDR2 is SNEGSKA (reference sequence). The CDR3 is 13 amino acids. The V and J ends lost 1 base and 7 bases respectively, with 10 bases between them. CDR3 DNA: TGCAGTGCTAGAGTCGTGGGGGTTGAAAAACTGTTTTTT. Its protein product is CSARVVGVEKLFF.

The sample holds a few counts of this clonotype. The genes are TRBV6-6 and TRBJ1-2; TRBD1 matches 8 bases. The CDR3 length is 17 residues. Germline V gene sequence: CDR1 MNHNY, CDR2 SVGAGI (reference sequence). V dropped 3 bases and J dropped 5; count of bases not matched to a gene: 14. The CDR3: CASSYSETGALSYGYTF. In DNA form, the CDR3 reads TGTGCCAGCAGTTATTCGGAGACAGGGGCCTTATCGTATGGCTACACCTTC.

This clonotype has just a few counts. This chain connects TRBV20-1 to TRBJ2-5, with D uncertain. The germline V and J ends were trimmed by 5 bases and 2 bases, with 15 bases remaining between them. This CDR3 region has 14 residues. The V gene's germline CDR1 is DFQATT and CDR2 SNEGSKA (reference sequence). The CDR3, as DNA: TGCAGTGCTGGACGTGGCCGCACGCAAGAGACCCAGTACTTC. Protein sequence: CSAGRGRTQETQYF.

The chain recombines TRBV29-1 with TRBJ1-5, with no clear D. The CDR3 runs to 15 residues. V lost 6 bases, J lost 3 bases, and 18 bases lay in between. CDR1 is SQVTM and CDR2 is ANQGSEA in the germline V gene. CDR3 nucleotides: TGCAGCGTCAATGTCCCCGGGGAGCCCAATCAGCCCCAGCATTTT. It specifies CSVNVPGEPNQPQHF.

V is TRBV27 and J is TRBJ1-1; D gene uncertain. This CDR3 has 13 amino acids. Germline CDR1 and CDR2: MNHEY and SMNVEV (reference sequence). V lost 0 bases and J lost 3, with 5 bases in between. CDR3 in amino acids: CASSLSPYTEAFF. In DNA form, the CDR3 reads TGTGCCAGCAGTTTATCCCCATACACTGAAGCTTTCTTT.

The rearrangement joins TRBV5-1 to TRBJ2-2, with TRBD1 identical over 9 bases. Germline V gene sequence: CDR1 SGHRS, CDR2 YFSETQ. The junction had 7 bases not matched to a gene; V was cut back by 3 bases and J by 7 bases. The CDR3 contains 15 residues. Here the CDR3 DNA reads TGCGCCAGCAGCTCAAGGACAGGGGCGGACGGGGAGCTGTTTTTT. Its translation is CASSSRTGADGELFF.

This rearrangement joins TRBV5-4 to TRBJ2-3; perhaps TRBD1 as D (7 bases). Germline V gives CDR1 SGHNT, CDR2 YYREEE (reference sequence). Trimming removed 2 bases from V and 6 bases from J, with 19 bases in between. The CDR3 sequence is 16 residues long. The chain's CDR3 is CASSLGGAGTGDTQYF. CDR3 DNA sequence: TGTGCCAGCAGCTTAGGGGGCGCGGGAACGGGGGATACGCAGTATTTT.

This clonotype has just a few counts. V usage is TRBV9 and J usage is TRBJ2-5; TRBD1 might be the D (5 bases). CDR1 and CDR2 from the germline V gene are SGDLS and YYNGEE. The CDR3 is 15 amino acids. V lost 0 bases, J lost 1 base, and 10 bases lay in between. The DNA of the CDR3 is TGTGCCAGCAGCGTAGTCGCCAGGGCCCAAGAGACCCAGTACTTC. Translated: CASSVVARAQETQYF.

This clonotype appeared a few times. The CDR3 protein is CASSFDRDHQPQHF. The CDR3 coding sequence is TGTGCCAGCAGCTTCGACAGGGACCACCAGCCCCAGCATTTT. V and J are TRBV7-9 and TRBJ1-5; 7 nucleotides align to TRBD1. The junction had 6 bases not matched to a gene; V was cut back by 3 bases and J by 7 bases. Germline values: CDR1 SEHNR, CDR2 FQNEAQ (reference sequence). This CDR3 comprises 14 residues.

The genes are TRBV24-1 and TRBJ2-5, with TRBD2 matching 13 bases. This CDR3 has 14 residues. Per germline, CDR1 KGHDR and CDR2 SFDVKD. V lost 11 bases, J lost 5 bases, and 7 bases stayed unmatched. The CDR3 loop reads CANRTSGGNETQYF. CDR3 DNA sequence: TGTGCCAACAGGACTAGCGGGGGAAACGAGACCCAGTACTTC.

The chain employs TRBV4-2 and TRBJ1-2; D possibly corresponds to TRBD1 (5 bases). This CDR3 is built from 16 residues. The ends were cut back, 1 base at V and 7 bases at J, with 19 bases in the middle. Germline assignment: CDR1 LGHNA and CDR2 YNFKEQ. CDR3 sequence: CASSQAPDRVSSGYTF. CDR3 DNA: TGTGCCAGCAGCCAAGCCCCCGACAGAGTATCCTCTGGCTACACCTTC.